The source of this T cell receptor beta chain is a study of blood T cell repertoires in COVID-19. Those enrolled, adults aged roughly 18 to 90 years, came from fewer than 25 US areas. Data came from immunoSEQ multiplex PCR; TCRdb stores just in-frame clones and leaves some out. This table has approximately 250,000 clones, approximately 91% appearing once. Sequenced material: PBMCs or T cells enriched from blood (not recorded which). The clonotype originates from a woman aged 25-40 years who had recovered from COVID-19.

In nucleotides, the CDR3 is TGTGCCAGCAGCCCGGGACTAGCGGGAGATGACTCAGATACGCAGTATTTT. It yields the protein CASSPGLAGDDSDTQYF. This chain joins TRBV25-1 and TRBJ2-3; 14 nucleotides line up with TRBD2. CDR3 length: 17 residues. The trim removed 6 bases at V and 4 bases at J, leaving 9 bases unmatched. The germline CDR1 and CDR2 sequences are MGHDK and SYGVNS. The full variable domain, with the rest looked up from reference TRBV25-1 and TRBJ2-3, is EADIYQTPRYLVIGTGKKITLECSQTMGHDKMYWYQQDPGMELHLIHYSYGVNSTEKGDLSSESTVSRIRTEHFPLTLESARPSHTSQYLCASSPGLAGDDSDTQYFGPGTRLTVL.